These 21 T cell receptor beta chains were all obtained from the same sample, sequenced in a study of blood T cell repertoires in COVID-19. The data were produced by immunoSEQ multiplex PCR, yet TCRdb's version contains in-frame clones alone and is incomplete. Of about 160,000 clones in the sample, roughly 82% were seen once. The sequencing input was peripheral blood. Source of these receptors: a woman aged 40 to 50 with COVID-19, enrolled during active disease.

The rearrangement links TRBV7-8 to TRBJ2-5; TRBD1 matches at 11 bases. Per germline, CDR1 SGHVS and CDR2 FQNEAQ. The CDR3 contains 16 residues. The trim removed 5 bases at V and 5 bases at J, leaving 10 bases unmatched. The CDR3 DNA reads TGTGCCAGCAGCCAGCCCCGGACAGGGGGCTATGAGACCCAGTACTTC. Amino acid sequence: CASSQPRTGGYETQYF.

This clone was recorded at least ten times. The CDR3 DNA sequence: TGTGCCAGCAGCTTACAGGGGGGAGCAGAGACCCAGTACTTC. Amino acids: CASSLQGGAETQYF. The chain links TRBV7-3 to TRBJ2-5; the D gene is possibly TRBD1 (7 bases). Trimming took 2 bases from V and 4 from J, leaving 11 bases between them. The CDR3 has 14 amino acids. Germline V lookup: CDR1 SGHTA, CDR2 FQGTGA.

The chain has TRBV7-3 and TRBJ2-2, with 8 bases that match TRBD1. The CDR3 contains 14 residues. Trimming removed 5 bases from V and 5 bases from J; junction bases left unmatched: 4. Germline CDR1 reads SGHTA; CDR2 reads FQGTGA. The CDR3, as DNA: TGTGCCAGCAGCCGGGACAGGCTAACCGGGGAGCTGTTTTTT. It is translated as CASSRDRLTGELFF.

The chain has TRBV7-8 and TRBJ1-5, with 7 bases lining up with TRBD1. Trimming at V came to 1 base and at J to 2 bases, leaving 14 bases not matched to a gene. Germline CDR1 SGHVS, CDR2 FQNEAQ. The CDR3 spans 19 residues. CDR3 nucleotides: TGTGCCAGCAGCTTAGTCCAGGGGGGACCAGGTACTGGCAATCAGCCCCAGCATTTT. Protein sequence: CASSLVQGGPGTGNQPQHF.

This chain uses TRBV4-2 with TRBJ2-1, with a possible D match to TRBD1 (6 bases). Deletions cut 2 bases from V and 0 bases from J, with 14 bases between. Germline CDR1 is LGHNA and CDR2 is YNFKEQ. The CDR3 is made up of 17 amino acids. DNA of the CDR3: TGTGCCAGCAGCCAACCACTCAGGGGTGGCTCCTACAATGAGCAGTTCTTC. This gives the protein CASSQPLRGGSYNEQFF.

This chain uses TRBV6-6 with TRBJ2-5, with TRBD1 identical over 8 bases. The CDR3 loop spans 12 amino acids. V lost 5 bases to trimming and J lost 5 bases; unmatched junction nucleotides: 1. CDR1 is MNHNY and CDR2 is SVGAGI in the germline V gene (reference sequence). The CDR3 region has the DNA TGTGCCAGCAGTCGACAGGGGGAGACCCAGTACTTC. This encodes CASSRQGETQYF.

This rearrangement joins TRBV19 to TRBJ2-2, with TRBD1 matching 9 bases. The CDR3 length is 14 residues. CDR1 and CDR2 (germline): LNHDA, SQIVND (reference sequence). V was pared by 7 bases and J by 2 bases, with 2 bases of the junction left unmatched. As DNA, the CDR3 is TGTGCCAGTACGGACAGGGGTAACACCGGGGAGCTGTTTTTT. This translates into CASTDRGNTGELFF.

This chain joins TRBV5-1 and TRBJ1-1, with a tentative D call TRBD1 (5 bases). The length of the CDR3 is 15 residues. Trimming removed 0 bases from V and 5 bases from J, with 14 bases in between. Germline V gene data show CDR1 as SGHRS and CDR2 as YFSETQ. The CDR3 DNA is TGCGCCAGCAGCTTGGGAGGGGCGGGAGGGACTGAAGCTTTCTTT. It specifies CASSLGGAGGTEAFF.

The chain recombines TRBV3-1 (or the pseudogene TRBV3-2) with TRBJ1-2; 9 bases agree with TRBD1. Trimming removed 4 bases from V and 0 bases from J; junction bases left unmatched: 6. The CDR3 contains 16 residues. Germline CDR1 LGHDT, CDR2 YNNKEL (reference sequence). The CDR3 loop reads CASSPGQGITNYGYTF. CDR3 nucleotides: TGTGCCAGCAGCCCGGGACAGGGAATTACTAACTATGGCTACACCTTC.

The V and J genes are TRBV19 and TRBJ2-7, with a weak D call TRBD2 (6 bases). Germline assignment: CDR1 LNHDA and CDR2 SQIVND (reference sequence). The length of the CDR3 is 12 residues. Trimming stripped 4 bases from V and 4 bases from J, with 8 bases between. In DNA, the CDR3 is TGTGCCAGTAGTAGGGGGGAGTACGAGCAGTACTTC. Translating gives CASSRGEYEQYF.

A single count supports this clone. The rearrangement joins TRBV7-9 to TRBJ2-5; the D gene is possibly TRBD2 (6 bases). V was shortened by 10 bases and J by 3 bases, with 15 bases between the two germline ends. CDR3 length equals 13 residues. In germline, CDR1 is SEHNR, CDR2 FQNEAQ (reference sequence). In DNA, the CDR3 is TGTGCCACCAGGTTGGGACTTGAAGAGACCCAGTACTTC. As protein: CATRLGLEETQYF.

The rearrangement uses TRBV4-2 and TRBJ1-3; maybe TRBD1 (6 bases). Germline-derived CDR1 and CDR2 are LGHNA and YNFKEQ. The CDR3 totals 15 residues. Deletions cut 4 bases from V and 0 bases from J, with 10 bases between. CDR3 in amino acids: CASSLGTISGNTIYF. The CDR3 region has the DNA TGTGCCAGCAGCCTCGGGACAATCTCTGGAAACACCATATATTTT.

This clone was seen just once. The chain has TRBV27 and TRBJ2-7; 8 positions agree with TRBD1. The CDR3 is 13 amino acids. Unmatched junction bases numbered 6, after V lost 5 bases and J lost 6 bases. CDR1 is MNHEY, CDR2 SMNVEV, per germline (reference sequence). CDR3 protein: CASSRGQGSEQYV. CDR3 nucleotides: TGTGCCAGCAGTAGAGGACAGGGAAGCGAGCAGTACGTC.

The chain has TRBV4-1 and TRBJ1-5; D is uncertain. The length of the CDR3 is 13 residues. Germline loops: CDR1 MGHRA, CDR2 YSYEKL. Trimming pared 1 base from V and 7 bases from J, leaving 8 bases between. The chain's CDR3 is CASSQGGGQPQHF. CDR3 bases: TGCGCCAGCAGCCAAGGTGGAGGCCAGCCCCAGCATTTT.

This clone was counted a single time. The V and J genes are TRBV18 and TRBJ1-3; 8 bases align to TRBD1. The CDR3 sequence is 16 residues long. Trimming removed 5 bases from V and 2 bases from J; junction bases left unmatched: 8. Germline values: CDR1 KGHSH, CDR2 LQKENI. This CDR3 reads CASSSTGESAGNTIYF. The CDR3 region has the DNA TGTGCCAGCTCATCGACAGGGGAGAGCGCTGGAAACACCATATATTTT.

The gene calls are TRBV19 and TRBJ2-3; D might be TRBD1 (6 bases). CDR3 length: 12 residues. Trimming took 8 bases from V and 3 from J, leaving 9 bases between them. Germline-derived CDR1 and CDR2 are LNHDA and SQIVND (reference sequence). The CDR3 DNA is TGTGCCAGTGCAGGGGTTACAGATACGCAGTATTTT. Protein sequence: CASAGVTDTQYF.

The V and J genes are TRBV6-4 and TRBJ2-3, with D unclear. The germline gives CDR1 MRHNA, CDR2 SNTAGT. Trimming removed 3 bases at V and 4 bases at J, with 11 bases between. The CDR3 consists of 14 residues. The CDR3 loop is CASSENSLADTQYF. The CDR3 region has the DNA TGTGCCAGCAGTGAGAATAGTCTCGCAGATACGCAGTATTTT.

The chain carries TRBV28 and TRBJ2-7; TRBD1 is a possible D gene (5 bases). Germline CDR1 and CDR2: MDHEN and SYDVKM. Trimming stripped 5 bases from V and 6 bases from J, with 23 bases between. CDR3 length: 16 residues. The CDR3 DNA sequence: TGTGCCAGCAGTCCGACTGGGTTTGGGGCCCTCGGCGAGCAGTACTTC. Translating it yields CASSPTGFGALGEQYF.

The rearrangement uses TRBV27 and TRBJ1-2; the match to TRBD1 covers 9 bases. Germline values: CDR1 MNHEY, CDR2 SMNVEV (reference sequence). CDR3 length: 14 amino acids. V lost 4 bases to trimming and J lost 8 bases; unmatched junction nucleotides: 8. DNA for the CDR3: TGTGCCAGCAGTTCCAACAGGGGGCGAGGGGGCTACACCTTC. Protein: CASSSNRGRGGYTF.

The chain recombines TRBV6-5 with TRBJ2-4; the D gene is possibly TRBD1 (6 bases). The V end lost 8 bases, the J end lost 9 bases, and 20 bases lay between the germline ends. From germline, CDR1 is MNHEY and CDR2 SVGAGI. This CDR3 region has 14 residues. The DNA of the CDR3 is TGTGCCAGCTCCCAACAGGGCCCAAGTGGCATTCAGTACTTC. Translated, it gives CASSQQGPSGIQYF.

The V call is TRBV5-1, the J call TRBJ2-3; D possibly corresponds to TRBD1 (6 bases). The CDR3 length is 16 residues. CDR1 and CDR2 (germline): SGHRS, YFSETQ. Trimming shortened V by 7 bases and J by 2 bases, and 20 bases separated the two germline ends. Here the CDR3 reads CASGAGPGVATDTQYF. In DNA, the CDR3 is TGCGCCAGCGGAGCAGGGCCAGGGGTGGCCACAGATACGCAGTATTTT.